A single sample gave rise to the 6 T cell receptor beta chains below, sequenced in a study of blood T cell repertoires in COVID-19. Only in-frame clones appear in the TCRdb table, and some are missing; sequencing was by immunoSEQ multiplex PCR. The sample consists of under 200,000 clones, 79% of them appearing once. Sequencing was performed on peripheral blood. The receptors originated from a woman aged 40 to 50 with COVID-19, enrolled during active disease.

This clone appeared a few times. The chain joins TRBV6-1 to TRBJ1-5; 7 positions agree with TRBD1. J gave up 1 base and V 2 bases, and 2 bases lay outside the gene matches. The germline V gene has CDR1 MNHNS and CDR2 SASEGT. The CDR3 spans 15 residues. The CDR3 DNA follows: TGTGCCAGCAGTGAAACAGGGGTAAGCAATCAGCCCCAGCATTTT. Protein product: CASSETGVSNQPQHF.

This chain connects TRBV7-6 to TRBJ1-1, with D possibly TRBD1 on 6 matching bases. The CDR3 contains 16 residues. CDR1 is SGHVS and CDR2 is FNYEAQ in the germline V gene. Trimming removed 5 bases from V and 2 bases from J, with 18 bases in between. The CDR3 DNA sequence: TGTGCCAGCAGCGAATGGGGGCAGGGCCGTAACACTGAAGCTTTCTTT. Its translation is CASSEWGQGRNTEAFF.

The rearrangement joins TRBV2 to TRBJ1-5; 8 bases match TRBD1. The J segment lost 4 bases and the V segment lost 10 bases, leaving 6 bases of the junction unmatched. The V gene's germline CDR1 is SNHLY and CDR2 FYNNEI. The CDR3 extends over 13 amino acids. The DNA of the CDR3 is TGTGCCACGGGACAGGAGCAAAATCAGCCCCAGCATTTT. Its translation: CATGQEQNQPQHF.

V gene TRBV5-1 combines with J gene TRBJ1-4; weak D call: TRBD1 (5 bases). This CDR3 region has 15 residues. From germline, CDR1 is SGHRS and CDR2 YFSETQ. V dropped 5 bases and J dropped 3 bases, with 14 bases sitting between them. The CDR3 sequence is CASRPDGQANEKLFF. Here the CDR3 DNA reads TGCGCCAGCAGACCGGATGGACAAGCTAATGAAAAACTGTTTTTT.

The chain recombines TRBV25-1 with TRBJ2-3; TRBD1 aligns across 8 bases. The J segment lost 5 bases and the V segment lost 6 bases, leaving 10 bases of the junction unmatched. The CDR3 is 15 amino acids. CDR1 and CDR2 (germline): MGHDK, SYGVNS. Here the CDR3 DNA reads TGTGCCAGCAGCGAGGCCGGGACAGGAGAAGATACGCAGTATTTT. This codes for CASSEAGTGEDTQYF.

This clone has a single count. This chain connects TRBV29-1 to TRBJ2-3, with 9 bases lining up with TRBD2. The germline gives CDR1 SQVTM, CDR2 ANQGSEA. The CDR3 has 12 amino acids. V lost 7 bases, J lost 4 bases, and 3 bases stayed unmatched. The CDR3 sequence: CSAKRGADTQYF. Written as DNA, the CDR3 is TGCAGCGCGAAGCGGGGGGCAGATACGCAGTATTTT.